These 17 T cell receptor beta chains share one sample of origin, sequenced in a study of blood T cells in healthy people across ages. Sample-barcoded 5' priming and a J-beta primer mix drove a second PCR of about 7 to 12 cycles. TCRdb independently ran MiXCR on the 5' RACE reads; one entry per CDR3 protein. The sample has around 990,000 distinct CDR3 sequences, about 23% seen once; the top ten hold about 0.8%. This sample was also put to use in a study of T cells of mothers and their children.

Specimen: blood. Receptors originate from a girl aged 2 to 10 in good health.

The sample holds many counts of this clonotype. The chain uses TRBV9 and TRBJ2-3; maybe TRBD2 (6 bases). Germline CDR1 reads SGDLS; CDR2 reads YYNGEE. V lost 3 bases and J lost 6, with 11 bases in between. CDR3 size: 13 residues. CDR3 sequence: CASSAGTDDTQYF. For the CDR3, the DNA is TGTGCCAGCAGCGCCGGGACTGATGATACGCAGTATTTT.

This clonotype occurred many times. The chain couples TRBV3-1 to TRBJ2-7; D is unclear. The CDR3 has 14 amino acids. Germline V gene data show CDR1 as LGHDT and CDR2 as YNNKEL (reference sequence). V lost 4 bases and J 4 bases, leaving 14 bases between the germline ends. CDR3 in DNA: TGTGCCAGCAGCCTCTCTGGCTCCGAGTACGAGCAGTACTTC. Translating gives CASSLSGSEYEQYF.

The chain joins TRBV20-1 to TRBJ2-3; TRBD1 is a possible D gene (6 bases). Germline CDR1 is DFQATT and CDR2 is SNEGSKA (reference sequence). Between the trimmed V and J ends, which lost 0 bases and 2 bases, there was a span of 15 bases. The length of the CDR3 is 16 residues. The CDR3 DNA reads TGCAGTGCTAGAGAGGAGCAGGGGTTTCTCACAGATACGCAGTATTTT. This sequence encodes CSAREEQGFLTDTQYF.

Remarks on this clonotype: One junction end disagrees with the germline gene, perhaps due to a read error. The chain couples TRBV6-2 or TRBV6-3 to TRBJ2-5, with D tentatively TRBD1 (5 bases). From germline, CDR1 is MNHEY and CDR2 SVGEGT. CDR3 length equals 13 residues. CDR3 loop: CASSLNRRETRYF. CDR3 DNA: TGTGCCAGCAGTCTAAACAGGAGAGAGACCCGGTACTTC.

The CDR3 DNA is TGCAGCGTTGAGAGCGGGACCGTTTATAATGAGCAGTTCTTC. Its translation is CSVESGTVYNEQFF. This chain uses TRBV29-1 with TRBJ2-1; 7 positions agree with TRBD2. Germline values: CDR1 SQVTM, CDR2 ANQGSEA. V lost 3 bases, J lost 7 bases, and 9 bases stayed unmatched. This CDR3 contains 14 residues.

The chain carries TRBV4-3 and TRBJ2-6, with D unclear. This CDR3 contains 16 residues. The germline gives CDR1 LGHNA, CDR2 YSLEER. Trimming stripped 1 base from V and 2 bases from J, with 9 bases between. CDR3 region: CASSQGRSPGANVLTF. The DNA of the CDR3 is TGCGCCAGCAGCCAAGGTCGGTCGCCTGGGGCCAACGTCCTGACTTTC.

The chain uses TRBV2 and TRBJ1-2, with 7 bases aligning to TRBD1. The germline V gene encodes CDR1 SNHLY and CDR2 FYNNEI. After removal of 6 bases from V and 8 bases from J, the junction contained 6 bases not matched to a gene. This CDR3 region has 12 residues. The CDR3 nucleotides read TGTGCCAGCAGGTCAGGGGGAGGCGGCTACACCTTC. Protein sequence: CASRSGGGGYTF.

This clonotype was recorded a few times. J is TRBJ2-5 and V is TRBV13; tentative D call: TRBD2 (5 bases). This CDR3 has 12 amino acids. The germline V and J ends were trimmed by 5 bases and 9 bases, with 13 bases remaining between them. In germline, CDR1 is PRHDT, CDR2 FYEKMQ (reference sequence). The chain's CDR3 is CASSPFRRPQYF. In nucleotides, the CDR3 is TGTGCCAGCAGCCCCTTCCGGAGGCCCCAGTACTTC. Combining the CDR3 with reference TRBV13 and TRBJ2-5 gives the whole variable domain AAGVIQSPRHLIKEKRETATLKCYPIPRHDTVYWYQQGPGQDPQFLISFYEKMQSDKGSIPDRFSAQQFSDYHSELNMSSLELGDSALYFCASSPFRRPQYFGPGTRLLVL.

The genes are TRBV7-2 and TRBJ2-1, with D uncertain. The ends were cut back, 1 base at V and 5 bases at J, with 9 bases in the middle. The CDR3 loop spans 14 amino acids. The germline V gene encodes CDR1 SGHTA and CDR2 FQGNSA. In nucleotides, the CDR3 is TGTGCCAGCAGCTTAGTTTCCTTAAACAATGAGCAGTTCTTC. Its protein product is CASSLVSLNNEQFF. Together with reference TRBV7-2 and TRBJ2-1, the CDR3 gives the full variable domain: GAGVSQSPSNKVTEKGKDVELRCDPISGHTALYWYRQSLGQGLEFLIYFQGNSAPDKSGLPSDRFSAERTGGSVSTLTIQRTQQEDSAVYLCASSLVSLNNEQFFGPGTRLTVL.

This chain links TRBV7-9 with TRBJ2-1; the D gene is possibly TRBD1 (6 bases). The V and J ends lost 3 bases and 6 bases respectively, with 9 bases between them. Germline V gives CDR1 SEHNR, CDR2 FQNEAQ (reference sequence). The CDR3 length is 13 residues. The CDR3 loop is CASSFQDSNEQFF. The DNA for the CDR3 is TGTGCCAGCAGCTTCCAGGACAGCAATGAGCAGTTCTTC.

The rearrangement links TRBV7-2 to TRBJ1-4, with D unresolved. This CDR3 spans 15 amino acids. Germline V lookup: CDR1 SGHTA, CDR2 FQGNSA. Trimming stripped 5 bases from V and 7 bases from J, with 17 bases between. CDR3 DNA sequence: TGTGCCAGCAGCGGAGGCGACGTCCCGAGTGAAAAACTGTTTTTT. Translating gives CASSGGDVPSEKLFF.

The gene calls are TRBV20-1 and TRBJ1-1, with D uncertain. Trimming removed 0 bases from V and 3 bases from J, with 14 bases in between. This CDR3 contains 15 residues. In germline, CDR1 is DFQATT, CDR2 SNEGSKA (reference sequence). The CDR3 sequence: CSARDYSQEDTEAFF. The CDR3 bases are TGCAGTGCTAGAGACTACTCGCAGGAGGACACTGAAGCTTTCTTT.

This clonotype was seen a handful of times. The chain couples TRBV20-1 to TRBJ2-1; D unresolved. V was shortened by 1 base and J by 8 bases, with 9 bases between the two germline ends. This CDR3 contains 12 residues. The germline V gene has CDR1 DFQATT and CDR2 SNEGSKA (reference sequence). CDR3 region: CSARASFDEQFF. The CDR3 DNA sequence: TGCAGTGCTAGAGCCAGCTTCGATGAGCAGTTCTTC.

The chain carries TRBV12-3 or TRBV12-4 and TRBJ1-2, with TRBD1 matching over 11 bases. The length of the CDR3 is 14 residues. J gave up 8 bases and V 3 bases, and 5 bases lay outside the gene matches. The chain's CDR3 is CASSFLGQGEGYTF. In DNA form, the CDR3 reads TGTGCCAGCAGTTTTCTGGGACAGGGGGAAGGCTACACCTTC.

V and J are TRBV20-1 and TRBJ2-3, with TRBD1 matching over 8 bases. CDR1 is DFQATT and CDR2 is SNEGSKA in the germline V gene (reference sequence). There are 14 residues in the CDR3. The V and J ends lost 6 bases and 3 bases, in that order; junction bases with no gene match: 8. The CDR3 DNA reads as TGCAGTGCGGCGTCCGACAGGGGAACAGATACGCAGTATTTT. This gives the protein CSAASDRGTDTQYF.

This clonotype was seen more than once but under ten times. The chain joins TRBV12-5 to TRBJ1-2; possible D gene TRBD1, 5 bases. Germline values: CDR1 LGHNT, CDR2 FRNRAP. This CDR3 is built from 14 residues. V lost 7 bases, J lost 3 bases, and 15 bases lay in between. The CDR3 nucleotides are TGTGCTAGTGCTCGGGACTTAGAAGACTATGGCTACACCTTC. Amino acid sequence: CASARDLEDYGYTF.

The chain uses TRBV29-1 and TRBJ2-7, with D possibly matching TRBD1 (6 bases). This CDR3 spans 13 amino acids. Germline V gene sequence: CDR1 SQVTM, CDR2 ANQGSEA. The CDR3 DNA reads TGCAGTTGCACCGGGACAAGAGAAGACGAGCAGTACTTC. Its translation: CSCTGTREDEQYF.